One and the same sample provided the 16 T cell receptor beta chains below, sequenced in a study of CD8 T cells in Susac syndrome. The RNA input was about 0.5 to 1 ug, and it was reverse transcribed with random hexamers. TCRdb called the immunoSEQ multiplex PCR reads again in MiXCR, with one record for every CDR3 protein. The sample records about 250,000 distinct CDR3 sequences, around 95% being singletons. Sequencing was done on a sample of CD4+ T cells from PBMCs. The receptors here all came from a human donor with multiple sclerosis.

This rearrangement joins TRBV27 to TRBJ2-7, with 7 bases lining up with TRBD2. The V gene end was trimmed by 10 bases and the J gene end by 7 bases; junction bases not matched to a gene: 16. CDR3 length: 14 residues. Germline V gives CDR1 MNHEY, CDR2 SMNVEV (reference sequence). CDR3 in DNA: TGTGCCACCCAGCTCCATTCAACACTAGCGGAGCAGTACTTC. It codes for CATQLHSTLAEQYF.

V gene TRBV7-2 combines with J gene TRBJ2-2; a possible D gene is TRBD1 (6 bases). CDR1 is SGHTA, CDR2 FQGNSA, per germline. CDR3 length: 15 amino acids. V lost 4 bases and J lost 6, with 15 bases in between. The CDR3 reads CASSSLQGIAGELFF. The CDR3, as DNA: TGTGCCAGCAGCTCACTACAGGGTATCGCCGGGGAGCTGTTTTTT.

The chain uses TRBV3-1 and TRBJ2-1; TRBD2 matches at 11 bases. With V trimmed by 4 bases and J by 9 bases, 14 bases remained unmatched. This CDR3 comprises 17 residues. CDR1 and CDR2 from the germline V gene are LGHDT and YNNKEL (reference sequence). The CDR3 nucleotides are TGTGCCAGCAGCCGCCCTGATATAGCGGGGGGGCTACGTGAGCAGTTCTTC. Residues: CASSRPDIAGGLREQFF.

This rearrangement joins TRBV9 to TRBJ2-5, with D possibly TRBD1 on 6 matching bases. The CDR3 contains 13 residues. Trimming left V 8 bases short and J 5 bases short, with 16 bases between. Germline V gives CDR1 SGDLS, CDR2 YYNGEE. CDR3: CASANRERETQYF. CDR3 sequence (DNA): TGTGCCAGTGCGAACAGGGAGAGGGAGACCCAGTACTTC.

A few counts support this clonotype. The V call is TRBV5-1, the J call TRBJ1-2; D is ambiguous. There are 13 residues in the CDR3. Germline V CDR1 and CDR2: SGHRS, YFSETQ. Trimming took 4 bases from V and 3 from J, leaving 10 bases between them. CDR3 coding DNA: TGCGCCAGCAGCCTGGAATGGGACTATGGCTACACCTTC. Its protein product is CASSLEWDYGYTF.

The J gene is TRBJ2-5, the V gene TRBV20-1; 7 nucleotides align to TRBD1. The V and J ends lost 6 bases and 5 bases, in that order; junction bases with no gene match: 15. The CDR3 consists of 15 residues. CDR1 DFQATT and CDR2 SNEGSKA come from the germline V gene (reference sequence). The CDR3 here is CSAQGSDARWETQYF. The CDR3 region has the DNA TGCAGTGCACAGGGGTCCGATGCCCGATGGGAGACCCAGTACTTC.

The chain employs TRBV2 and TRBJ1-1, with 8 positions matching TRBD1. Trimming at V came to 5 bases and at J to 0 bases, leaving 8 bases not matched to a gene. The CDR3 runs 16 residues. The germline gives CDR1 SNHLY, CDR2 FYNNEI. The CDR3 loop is CASSPTGVAMNTEAFF. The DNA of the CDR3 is TGTGCCAGCAGTCCGACAGGGGTGGCGATGAACACTGAAGCTTTCTTT.

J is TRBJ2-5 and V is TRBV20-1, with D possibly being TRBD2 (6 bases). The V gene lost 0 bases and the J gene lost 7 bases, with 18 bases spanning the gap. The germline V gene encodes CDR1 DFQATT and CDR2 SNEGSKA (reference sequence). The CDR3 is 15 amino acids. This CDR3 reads CSARDRTNPHGTQYF. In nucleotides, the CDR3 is TGCAGTGCTAGAGATCGGACTAACCCTCATGGGACCCAGTACTTC.

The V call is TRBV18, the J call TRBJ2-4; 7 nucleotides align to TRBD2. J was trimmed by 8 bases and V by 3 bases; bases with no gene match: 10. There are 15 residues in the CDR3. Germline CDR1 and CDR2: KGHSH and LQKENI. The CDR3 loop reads CASSPPGGSSDIQYF. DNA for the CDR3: TGTGCCAGCTCACCGCCCGGCGGGAGTTCGGACATTCAGTACTTC.

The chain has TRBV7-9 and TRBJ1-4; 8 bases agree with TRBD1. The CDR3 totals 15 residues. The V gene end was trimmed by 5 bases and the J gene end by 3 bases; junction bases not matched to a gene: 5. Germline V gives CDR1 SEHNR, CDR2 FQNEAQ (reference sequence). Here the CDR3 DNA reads TGTGCCAGCAGCCCCGGGACAGGCCCTAATGAAAAACTGTTTTTT. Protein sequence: CASSPGTGPNEKLFF.

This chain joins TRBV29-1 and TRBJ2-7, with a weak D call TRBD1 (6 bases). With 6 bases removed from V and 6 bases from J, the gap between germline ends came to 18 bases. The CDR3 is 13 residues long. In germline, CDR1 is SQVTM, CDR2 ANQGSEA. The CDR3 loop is CSVNKQGAGEQYF. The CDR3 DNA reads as TGCAGCGTCAACAAACAGGGTGCTGGCGAGCAGTACTTC.

The CDR3 region is CSASRTTNEQFF. CDR3 DNA sequence: TGCAGTGCTAGTCGGACCACAAATGAGCAGTTCTTC. The V and J genes are TRBV20-1 and TRBJ2-1; D unclear. The CDR3 length is 12 residues. Trimming stripped 3 bases from V and 7 bases from J, with 10 bases between. The germline V gene has CDR1 DFQATT and CDR2 SNEGSKA (reference sequence).

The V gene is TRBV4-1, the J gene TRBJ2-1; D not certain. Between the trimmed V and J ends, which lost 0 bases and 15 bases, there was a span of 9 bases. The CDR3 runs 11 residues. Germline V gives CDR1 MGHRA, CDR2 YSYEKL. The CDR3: CASSQDRAWFF. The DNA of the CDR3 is TGCGCCAGCAGCCAAGATAGGGCCTGGTTCTTC.

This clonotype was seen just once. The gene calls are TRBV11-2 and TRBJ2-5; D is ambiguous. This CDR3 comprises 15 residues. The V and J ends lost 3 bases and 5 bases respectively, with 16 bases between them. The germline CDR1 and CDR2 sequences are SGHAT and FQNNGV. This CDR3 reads CASSFPRALLETQYF. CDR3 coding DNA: TGTGCCAGCAGCTTCCCTAGGGCTTTGTTGGAGACCCAGTACTTC.

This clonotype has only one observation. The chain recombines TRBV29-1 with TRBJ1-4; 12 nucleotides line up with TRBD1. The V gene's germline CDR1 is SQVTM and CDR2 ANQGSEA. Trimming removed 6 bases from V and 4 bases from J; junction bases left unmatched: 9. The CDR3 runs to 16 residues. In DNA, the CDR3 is TGCAGCGTCTCCGGGACAGGGGGCTCGAATAATGAAAAACTGTTTTTT. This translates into CSVSGTGGSNNEKLFF. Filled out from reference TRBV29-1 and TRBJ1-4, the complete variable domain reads SAVISQKPSRDICQRGTSLTIQCQVDSQVTMMFWYRQQPGQSLTLIATANQGSEATYESGFVIDKFPISRPNLTFSTLTVSNMSPEDSSIYLCSVSGTGGSNNEKLFFGSGTQLSVL.

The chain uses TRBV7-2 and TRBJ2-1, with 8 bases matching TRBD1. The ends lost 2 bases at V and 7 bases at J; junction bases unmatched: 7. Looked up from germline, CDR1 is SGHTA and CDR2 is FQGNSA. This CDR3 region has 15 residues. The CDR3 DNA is TGTGCCAGCAGCTTACGAGACAGGGGACGGAATGAGCAGTTCTTC. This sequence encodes CASSLRDRGRNEQFF.